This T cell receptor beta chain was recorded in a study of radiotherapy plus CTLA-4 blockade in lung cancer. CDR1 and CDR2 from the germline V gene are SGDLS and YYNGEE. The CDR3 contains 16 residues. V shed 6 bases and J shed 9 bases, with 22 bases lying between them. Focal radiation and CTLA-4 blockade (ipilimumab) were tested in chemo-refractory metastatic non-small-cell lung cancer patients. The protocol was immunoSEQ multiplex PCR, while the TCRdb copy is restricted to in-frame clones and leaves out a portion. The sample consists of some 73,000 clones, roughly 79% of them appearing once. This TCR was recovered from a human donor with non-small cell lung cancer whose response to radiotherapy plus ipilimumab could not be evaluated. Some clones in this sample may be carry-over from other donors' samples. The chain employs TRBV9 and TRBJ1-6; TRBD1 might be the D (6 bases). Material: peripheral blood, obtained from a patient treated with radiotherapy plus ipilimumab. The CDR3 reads CASNATGTTPASPLHF. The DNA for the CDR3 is TGTGCCAGCAACGCTACCGGGACAACTCCCGCTTCACCCCTCCACTTT.